This T cell receptor (beta chain) was recovered during a study of control samples from healthy donors and cancer patients. Generated by immunoSEQ multiplex PCR, the TCRdb table keeps only in-frame clones and is missing some. This sample has 95,000 to 130,000 clones, with approximately 90% found just once. CDR3 length: 16 residues. J lost 4 bases, V lost 6 bases, and 9 bases had no gene match. Germline V lookup: CDR1 MRHNA, CDR2 SNTAGT. The chain combines TRBV6-4 with TRBJ2-5; 12 positions match TRBD2. The clonotype originates from a woman in her 70s in good health. Sequenced material: blood. CDR3 in amino acids: CASRSPSGGGRETQYF. CDR3 in DNA: TGTGCCAGCAGATCCCCTAGCGGGGGGGGCCGAGAGACCCAGTACTTC.